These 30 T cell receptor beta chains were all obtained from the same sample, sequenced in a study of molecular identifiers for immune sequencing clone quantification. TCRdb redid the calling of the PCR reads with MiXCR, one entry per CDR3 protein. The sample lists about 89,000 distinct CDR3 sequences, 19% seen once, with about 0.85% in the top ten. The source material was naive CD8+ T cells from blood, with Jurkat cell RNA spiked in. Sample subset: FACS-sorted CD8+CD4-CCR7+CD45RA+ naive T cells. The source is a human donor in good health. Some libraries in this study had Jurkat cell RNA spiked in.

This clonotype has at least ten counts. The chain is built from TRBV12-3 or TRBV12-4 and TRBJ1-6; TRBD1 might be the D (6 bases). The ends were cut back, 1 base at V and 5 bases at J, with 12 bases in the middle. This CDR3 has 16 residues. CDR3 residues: CASSLVAGADNSPLHF. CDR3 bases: TGTGCCAGCAGTTTAGTGGCGGGGGCGGATAATTCACCCCTCCACTTT.

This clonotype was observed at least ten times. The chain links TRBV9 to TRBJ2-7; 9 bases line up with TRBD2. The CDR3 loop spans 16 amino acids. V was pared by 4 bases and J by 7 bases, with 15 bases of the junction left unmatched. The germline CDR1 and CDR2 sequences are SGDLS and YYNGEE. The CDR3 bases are TGTGCCAGCAGCACAGAAGGGGCAGCGGGAGGAGAAGAGCAGTACTTC. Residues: CASSTEGAAGGEEQYF.

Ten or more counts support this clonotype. The CDR3 nucleotides read TGTGCCAGCAGCCAAGAAGTGGTTCGGAGCACCGGGGAGCTGTTTTTT. Its translation is CASSQEVVRSTGELFF. The V call is TRBV3-1, the J call TRBJ2-2, with no clear D. Germline lookup yields CDR1 LGHDT and CDR2 YNNKEL (reference sequence). V gave up 0 bases and J gave up 4 bases, with 12 bases separating them. The CDR3 totals 16 residues.

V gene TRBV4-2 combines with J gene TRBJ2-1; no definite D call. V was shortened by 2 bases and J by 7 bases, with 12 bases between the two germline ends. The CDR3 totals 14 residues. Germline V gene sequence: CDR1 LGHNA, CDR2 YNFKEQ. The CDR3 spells CASSQYGGHNEQFF. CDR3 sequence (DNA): TGTGCCAGCAGCCAATATGGTGGGCATAATGAGCAGTTCTTC.

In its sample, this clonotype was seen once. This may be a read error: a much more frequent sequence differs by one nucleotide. The CDR3 bases are TGCAGTGCAAGGACACCTACCGGAAACGCCATATATTTT. Translation gives CSARTPTGNAIYF. This chain uses TRBV20-1 with TRBJ1-3; a possible D gene is TRBD1 (5 bases). CDR3 length equals 13 residues. Germline V gives CDR1 DFQATT, CDR2 SNEGSKA (reference sequence).

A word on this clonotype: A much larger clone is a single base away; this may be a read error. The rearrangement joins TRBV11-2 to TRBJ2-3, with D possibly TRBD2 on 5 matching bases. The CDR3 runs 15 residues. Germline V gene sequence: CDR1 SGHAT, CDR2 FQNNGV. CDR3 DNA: TGTGCCAGCGGCTTAGAGAAGCGGAGCACAGATACGCAGTATTTT. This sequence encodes CASGLEKRSTDTQYF.

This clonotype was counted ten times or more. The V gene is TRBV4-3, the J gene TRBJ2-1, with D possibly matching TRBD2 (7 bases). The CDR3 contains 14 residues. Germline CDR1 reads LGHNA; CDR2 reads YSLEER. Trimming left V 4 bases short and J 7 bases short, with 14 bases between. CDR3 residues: CASSPQRGGNEQFF. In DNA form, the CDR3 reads TGCGCCAGCAGCCCCCAAAGGGGGGGGAATGAGCAGTTCTTC.

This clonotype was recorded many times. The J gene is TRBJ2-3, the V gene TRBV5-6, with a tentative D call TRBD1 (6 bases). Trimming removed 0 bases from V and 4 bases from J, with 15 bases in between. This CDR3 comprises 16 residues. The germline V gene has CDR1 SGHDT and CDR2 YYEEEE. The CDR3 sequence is CASSLGQGFMADTQYF. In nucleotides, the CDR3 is TGTGCCAGCAGCTTGGGGCAGGGGTTCATGGCAGATACGCAGTATTTT.

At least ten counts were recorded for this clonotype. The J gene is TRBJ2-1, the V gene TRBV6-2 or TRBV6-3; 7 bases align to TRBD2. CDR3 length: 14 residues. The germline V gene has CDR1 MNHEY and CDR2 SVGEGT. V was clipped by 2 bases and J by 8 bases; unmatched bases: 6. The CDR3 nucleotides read TGTGCCAGCAGTTACGTGGCGGGAGTGGATGAGCAGTTCTTC. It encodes CASSYVAGVDEQFF.

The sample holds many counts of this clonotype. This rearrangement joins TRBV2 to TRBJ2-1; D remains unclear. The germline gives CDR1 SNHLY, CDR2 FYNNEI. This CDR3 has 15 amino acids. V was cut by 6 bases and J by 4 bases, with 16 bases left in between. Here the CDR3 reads CASRSQDMRYNEQFF. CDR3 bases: TGTGCCAGCAGATCGCAGGATATGAGATACAATGAGCAGTTCTTC.

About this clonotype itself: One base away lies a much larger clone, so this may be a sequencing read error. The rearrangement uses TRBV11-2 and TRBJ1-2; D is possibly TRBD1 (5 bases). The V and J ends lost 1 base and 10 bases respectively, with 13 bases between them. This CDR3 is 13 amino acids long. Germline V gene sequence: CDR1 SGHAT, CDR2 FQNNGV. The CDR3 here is CASSLVDGQYYTF. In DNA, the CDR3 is TGTGCCAGCAGCTTAGTGGACGGACAATACTACACCTTC.

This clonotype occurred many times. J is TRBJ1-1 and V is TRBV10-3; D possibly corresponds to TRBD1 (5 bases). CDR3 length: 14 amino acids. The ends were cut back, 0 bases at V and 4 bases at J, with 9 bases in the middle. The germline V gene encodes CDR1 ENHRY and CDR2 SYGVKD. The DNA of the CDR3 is TGTGCCATCAGTGAGTCCCAGGGAGGCACTGAAGCTTTCTTT. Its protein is CAISESQGGTEAFF.

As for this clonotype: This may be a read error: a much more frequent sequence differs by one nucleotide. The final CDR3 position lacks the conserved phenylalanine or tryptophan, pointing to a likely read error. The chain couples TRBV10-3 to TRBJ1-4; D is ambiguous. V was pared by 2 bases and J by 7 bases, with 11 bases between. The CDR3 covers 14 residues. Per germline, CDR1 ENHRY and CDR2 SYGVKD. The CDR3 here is CAISEGEVFEKLFL. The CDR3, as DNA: TGTGCCATCAGTGAGGGGGAGGTCTTTGAAAAACTGTTTCTT.

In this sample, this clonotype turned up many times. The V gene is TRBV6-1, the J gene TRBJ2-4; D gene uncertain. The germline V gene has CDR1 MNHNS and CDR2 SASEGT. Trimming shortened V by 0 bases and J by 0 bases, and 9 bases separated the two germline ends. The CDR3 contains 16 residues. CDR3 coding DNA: TGTGCCAGCAGTGAAGCCCCCCGATTAGCCAAAAACATTCAGTACTTC. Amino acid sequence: CASSEAPRLAKNIQYF.

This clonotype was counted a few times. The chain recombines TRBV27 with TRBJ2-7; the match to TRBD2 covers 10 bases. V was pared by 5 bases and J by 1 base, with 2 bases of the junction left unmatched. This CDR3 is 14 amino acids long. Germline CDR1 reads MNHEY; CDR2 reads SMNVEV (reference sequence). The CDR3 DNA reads TGTGCCAGCAGTACTAGCGGGGCTTCCTACGAGCAGTACTTC. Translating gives CASSTSGASYEQYF.

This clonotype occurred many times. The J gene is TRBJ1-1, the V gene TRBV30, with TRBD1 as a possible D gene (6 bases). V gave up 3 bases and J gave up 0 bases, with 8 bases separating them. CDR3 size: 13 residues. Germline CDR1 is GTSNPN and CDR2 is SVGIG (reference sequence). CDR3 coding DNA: TGTGCCTGGAGGACAGGTCTGAACACTGAAGCTTTCTTT. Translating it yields CAWRTGLNTEAFF.

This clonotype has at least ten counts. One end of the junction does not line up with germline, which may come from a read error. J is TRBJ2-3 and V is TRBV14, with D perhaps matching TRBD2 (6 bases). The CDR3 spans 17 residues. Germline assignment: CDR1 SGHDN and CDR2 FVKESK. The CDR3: CASSQGISGGAKPPERF. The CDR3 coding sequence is TGTGCCAGCAGCCAAGGTATCTCTGGAGGGGCGAAACCCCCCGAACGTTTT.

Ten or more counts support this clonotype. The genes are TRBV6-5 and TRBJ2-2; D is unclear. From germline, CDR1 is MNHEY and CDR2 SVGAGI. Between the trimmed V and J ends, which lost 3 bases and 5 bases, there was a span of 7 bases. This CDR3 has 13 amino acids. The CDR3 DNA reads TGTGCCAGCAGTTATAAAAGAACCGGGGAGCTGTTTTTT. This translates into CASSYKRTGELFF.

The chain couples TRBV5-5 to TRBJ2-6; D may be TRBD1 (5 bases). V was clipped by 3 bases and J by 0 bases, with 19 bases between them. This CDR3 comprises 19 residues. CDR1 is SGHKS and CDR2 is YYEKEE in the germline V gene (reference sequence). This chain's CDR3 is CASSSKDILTYSGANVLTF. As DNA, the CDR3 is TGTGCCAGCAGCTCGAAGGACATCTTGACTTACTCTGGGGCCAACGTCCTGACTTTC.

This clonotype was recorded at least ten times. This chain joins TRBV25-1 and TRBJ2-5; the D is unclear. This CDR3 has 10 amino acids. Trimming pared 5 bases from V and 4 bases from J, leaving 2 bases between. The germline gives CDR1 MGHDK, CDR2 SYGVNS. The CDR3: CASSLETQYF. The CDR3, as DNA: TGTGCCAGCAGTTTAGAGACCCAGTACTTC.

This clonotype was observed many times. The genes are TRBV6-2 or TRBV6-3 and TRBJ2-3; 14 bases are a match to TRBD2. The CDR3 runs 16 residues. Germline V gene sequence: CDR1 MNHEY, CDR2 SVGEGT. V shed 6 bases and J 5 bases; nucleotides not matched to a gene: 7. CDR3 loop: CASSRLAGGLGDTQYF. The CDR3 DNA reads TGTGCCAGCAGCCGACTAGCGGGGGGGCTAGGAGATACGCAGTATTTT.

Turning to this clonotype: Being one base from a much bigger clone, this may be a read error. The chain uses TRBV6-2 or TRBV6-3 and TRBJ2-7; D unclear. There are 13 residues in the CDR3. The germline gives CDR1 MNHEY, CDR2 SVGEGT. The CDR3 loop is CARSYGAAYEQYF. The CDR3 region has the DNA TGTGCCCGCAGTTATGGAGCAGCCTACGAGCAGTACTTC.

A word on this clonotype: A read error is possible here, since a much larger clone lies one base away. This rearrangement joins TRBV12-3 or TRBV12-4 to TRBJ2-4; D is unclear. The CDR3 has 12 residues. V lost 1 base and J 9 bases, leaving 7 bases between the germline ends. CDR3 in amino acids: CASSLVLAIQYF. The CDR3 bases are TGTGCCAGCAGTTTAGTCTTGGCCATTCAGTACTTC.

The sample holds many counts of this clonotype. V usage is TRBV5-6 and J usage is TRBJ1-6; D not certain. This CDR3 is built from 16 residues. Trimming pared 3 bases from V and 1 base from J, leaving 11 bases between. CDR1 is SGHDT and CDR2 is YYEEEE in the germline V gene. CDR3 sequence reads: CASSWWSGSYNSPLHF. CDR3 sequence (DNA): TGTGCCAGCAGCTGGTGGAGCGGGTCCTATAATTCACCCCTCCACTTT.

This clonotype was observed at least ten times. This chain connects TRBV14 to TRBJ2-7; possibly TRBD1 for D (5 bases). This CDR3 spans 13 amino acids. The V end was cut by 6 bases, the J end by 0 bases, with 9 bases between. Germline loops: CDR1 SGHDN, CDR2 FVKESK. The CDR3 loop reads CASRPGYSYEQYF. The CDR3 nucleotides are TGTGCCAGCAGGCCAGGGTACTCCTACGAGCAGTACTTC.

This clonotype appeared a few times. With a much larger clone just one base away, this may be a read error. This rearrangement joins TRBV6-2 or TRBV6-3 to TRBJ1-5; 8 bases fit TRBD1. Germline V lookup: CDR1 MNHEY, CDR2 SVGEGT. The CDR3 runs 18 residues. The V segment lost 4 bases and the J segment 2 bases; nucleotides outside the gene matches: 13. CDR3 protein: CASSFEDRDIGGNQPQHF. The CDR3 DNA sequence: TGTGCCAGCAGTTTCGAGGACAGGGACATTGGCGGCAATCAGCCCCAGCATTTT.

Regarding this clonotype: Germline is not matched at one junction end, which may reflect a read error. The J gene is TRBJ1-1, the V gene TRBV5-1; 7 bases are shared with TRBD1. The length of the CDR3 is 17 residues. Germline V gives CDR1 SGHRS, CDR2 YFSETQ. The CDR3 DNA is TGCGCCTGCAGCTTAAGTGGACAGGCGATCATGAACACTGAAGCTTTCTTT. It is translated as CACSLSGQAIMNTEAFF.

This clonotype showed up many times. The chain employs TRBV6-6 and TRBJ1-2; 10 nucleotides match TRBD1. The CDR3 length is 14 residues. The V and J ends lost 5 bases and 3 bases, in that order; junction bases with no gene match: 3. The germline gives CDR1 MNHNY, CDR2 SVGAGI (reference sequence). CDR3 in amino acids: CASSPGQGHYGYTF. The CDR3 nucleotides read TGTGCCAGCAGTCCGGGACAGGGGCACTATGGCTACACCTTC.

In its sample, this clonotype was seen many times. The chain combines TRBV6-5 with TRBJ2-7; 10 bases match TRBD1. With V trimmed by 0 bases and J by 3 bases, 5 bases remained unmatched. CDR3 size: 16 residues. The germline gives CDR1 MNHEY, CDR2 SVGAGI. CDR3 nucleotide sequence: TGTGCCAGCAGTTACTCTCGACAGGGGGCTGTCTACGAGCAGTACTTC. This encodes CASSYSRQGAVYEQYF.

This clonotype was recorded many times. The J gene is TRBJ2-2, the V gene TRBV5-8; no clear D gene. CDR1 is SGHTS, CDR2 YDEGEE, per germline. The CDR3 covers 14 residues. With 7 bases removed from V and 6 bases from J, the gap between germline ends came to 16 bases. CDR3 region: CASGLFNTAGELFF. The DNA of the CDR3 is TGTGCCAGCGGGCTCTTCAATACTGCCGGGGAGCTGTTTTTT.